The clone carrying this T cell receptor (beta chain) occurred a few times. Antigen: not known. Given a far larger clone just one base away, this is likely a sequencing read error. This sample includes further DNA sequences coding for the same CDR3. The data were produced by immunoSEQ multiplex PCR, yet TCRdb's version contains in-frame clones alone and is incomplete. The data show 22,000 or so clones, roughly nine tenths seen once. This sample was included in a study of OX40 agonist ivuxolimab in advanced cancers. On the study more broadly: Patients were given ivuxolimab, an antibody that agonizes OX40 (CD134).

Individuals having autoimmune disease history or systemic immunosuppression were not enrolled. This CDR3 has 16 residues. Overall study findings and caveats: Expanded clones belonging to CD8+ T cells outnumbered, on average, those of CD4+. Clonal expansion by week 6 occurred in CD4+ and CD8+ blood T cells (at 0.1 to 3.0 mg/kg).

The genes are TRBV5-2 and TRBJ2-7; TRBD2 is the table's D call, not checked against the DNA. TRBV5-2 is tagged as a pseudogene. The source of this sequence is an adult with an advanced solid tumor such as melanoma, head and neck, liver or kidney cancer. The sample here was CD4+ or CD8+ T cells sorted from blood, taken in a trial of the OX40 agonist ivuxolimab. The CDR3 region has the DNA TGTGCCAGCAGCCTTCTTGAATACGGTTCCCAATACGAGCAGTACTTC. Translating it yields CASSLLEYGSQYEQYF.